These T cell receptor beta chains were read from a single sample in a study of CD8+CD57+ T cells in acquired aplastic anemia. Using its own MiXCR run on the reads, TCRdb lists one record per CDR3 protein. The data show about 42,000 distinct CDR3 sequences, about two thirds seen once. The sequencing sample was made of sorted CD4+, CD8+, or CD8+CD57+ T cells (not recorded which) from PBMCs. These receptor sequences come from a human donor in good health, serving as a control. CDR3s include the opening cysteine and the closing phenylalanine or tryptophan. D genes are given only for firm matches. The size entry is marked missing in some rows and otherwise reads once, few, many or a size class.

D,V,size,J,DNA,CDR3
NA,TRBV14,NA,TRBJ2-5,TGTGCCAGCAGCCAAGTCAAGGTCCACCAAGAGACCCAGTACTTC,CASSQVKVHQETQYF
NA,TRBV28,many,TRBJ1-2,TGTGCCAGCAGTTTAACGGCAGGCTCTTATGGCTACACCTTC,CASSLTAGSYGYTF
TRBD1,TRBV2,NA,TRBJ1-2,TGTGCCAGCAGGAGACAGGGGTTAAACTATGGCTACACCTTC,CASRRQGLNYGYTF
TRBD1,TRBV19,NA,TRBJ2-7,TGTGCCAGTAATGGACAGGGGGAAGTGAGTGAGCAGTACTTC,CASNGQGEVSEQYF
TRBD2,TRBV2,NA,TRBJ2-4,TGTGCCAGCAGTGGACCGGGACTAGCGGGGTCCAAAGCCAAAAACATTCGGTACTTC,CASSGPGLAGSKAKNIRYF
TRBD2,TRBV6-1,many,TRBJ2-1,TGTGCCAGCAGCCTTTCCCTCCTAGCGGGGACTCGGAATGAGCAGTTCTTC,CASSLSLLAGTRNEQFF
TRBD1,TRBV10-3,NA,TRBJ2-7,TGTGCCATCAGTGGGGCAGGGGGCTACGAGCAGTACTTC,CAISGAGGYEQYF
TRBD1,TRBV4-2,NA,TRBJ2-7,TGTGCCAGCAGCCAAAACGGACAGGGGGCCGGCGAGCAGTACTTC,CASSQNGQGAGEQYF
NA,TRBV15,NA,TRBJ1-2,TGTGCCACCAGCAGTAGGCAGGGAGGCTATGGCTACACCTTC,CATSSRQGGYGYTF
TRBD1,TRBV29-1,NA,TRBJ1-1,TGCAGCGTTGACGGACAGGGGGGCCCTGAAGCTTTCTTT,CSVDGQGGPEAFF
TRBD1,TRBV7-2,NA,TRBJ2-5,TGTGCCAGCAGCCCCGGGACAGGGAAAACCCAGTACTTC,CASSPGTGKTQYF
NA,TRBV2,NA,TRBJ1-5,TGTGCCAGCAGTGAATGGCCGGATCAGCCCCAGCATTTT,CASSEWPDQPQHF
NA,TRBV2,NA,TRBJ1-2,TGTGCCAGCAGTGACACAGCAAACTATGGCTACACCTTC,CASSDTANYGYTF
TRBD1,TRBV15,NA,TRBJ1-2,TGTGCCACCAGCAGAGACCTACAGGGGGGCTACACCTTC,CATSRDLQGGYTF
NA,TRBV12-3/TRBV12-4,NA,TRBJ2-4,TGTGCCAGCCGGGACGGAAAAAACATTCAGTACTTC,CASRDGKNIQYF
NA,TRBV9,once,TRBJ1-5,TGTGCCAGCAGCCGAAGATGGGATCAGCCCCAGCATTTT,CASSRRWDQPQHF
TRBD1,TRBV7-8,NA,TRBJ2-7,TGTGCCAGTAGTATGACAGGGTTCGAGCAGTACTTC,CASSMTGFEQYF
TRBD2,TRBV19,NA,TRBJ2-7,TGTGCCAGAGCGGGACTGAACATTTCCTACGAGCAGTACTTC,CARAGLNISYEQYF
TRBD1,TRBV15,NA,TRBJ2-7,TGTGCCACCAGCAGACCCGGGACAGTCCTTACATACGAGCAGTACTTC,CATSRPGTVLTYEQYF
NA,TRBV7-2,NA,TRBJ1-5,TGTGCCAGCAGCTTAGGGGCTCGCAATCAGCCCCAGCATTTT,CASSLGARNQPQHF
TRBD1,TRBV7-2,few,TRBJ1-2,TGTGCCAGCAGCCTGGGACAGGGGATCGATGGCTACACCTTC,CASSLGQGIDGYTF
NA,TRBV7-4,NA,TRBJ2-1,TGTGCCAGCGGCCGAGGCGCGGGCTCCTACAATGAGCAGTTCTTC,CASGRGAGSYNEQFF
NA,TRBV7-2,NA,TRBJ1-1,TGTGCCAGCAGCGTACAGGGCACTGGAGCTCTCTTT,CASSVQGTGALF
TRBD1,TRBV4-1,NA,TRBJ2-7,TGCGCCAGCAGCCTAGGGACAGGGACCTACGAGCAGTACTTC,CASSLGTGTYEQYF
NA,TRBV2,NA,TRBJ1-1,TGTGCCAGCAGTGACCCTGGCAGGAACACTGAAGCTTTCTTT,CASSDPGRNTEAFF
NA,TRBV7-2,NA,TRBJ2-5,TGTGCCAGCAGCCTGGAGGGATTAGAGACCCAGTACTTC,CASSLEGLETQYF
TRBD1,TRBV5-1,NA,TRBJ2-7,TGCGCCAGCAGCTTGCGACAGGGAGAAACCCCCTACGAGCAGTACTTC,CASSLRQGETPYEQYF
NA,TRBV10-3,NA,TRBJ1-5,TGTGCCATCGCTGAAGGGCACGGACAGCCCCAGCATTTT,CAIAEGHGQPQHF
NA,TRBV24-1,once,TRBJ2-1,TGTGCCACTGCCGAGGAGGGTCGGTCCTACAATGAGCAGTTCTTC,CATAEEGRSYNEQFF
TRBD1,TRBV19,NA,TRBJ1-1,TGTGCCAGTCAGGGGGCCGCTGAAGCTTTCTTT,CASQGAAEAFF
TRBD2,TRBV25-1,NA,TRBJ2-5,TGTGCCAGCAGTGAATATGGGTCCGCCTCTAGCGGGGGGCTGGAGACCCAGTACTTC,CASSEYGSASSGGLETQYF
NA,TRBV28,many,TRBJ1-3,TGTGCCAGCAGCCCTCCCGCCATTCCTGGAAACACCATATATTTT,CASSPPAIPGNTIYF
TRBD1,TRBV15,NA,TRBJ1-5,TGTGCCACCAGCAGCGGGGACAGGGGAGGGGATCAGCCCCAGCATTTT,CATSSGDRGGDQPQHF
NA,TRBV15,NA,TRBJ1-6,TGTGCCACCAGCATCCTGGGCCTCAATAATTCACCCCTCCACTTT,CATSILGLNNSPLHF
NA,TRBV5-5,NA,TRBJ1-6,TGTGCCAGCAGCACTGGGGAAATGGGACCCCTCCACTTT,CASSTGEMGPLHF
NA,TRBV7-2,NA,TRBJ1-5,TGTGCCAGCAGCCAGGACAGTTCTCATCAGCCCCAGCATTTT,CASSQDSSHQPQHF
TRBD2,TRBV24-1,NA,TRBJ2-1,TGTGCCACAGGGACTAGCGGATACAATGAGCAGTTCTTC,CATGTSGYNEQFF
TRBD1,TRBV15,NA,TRBJ1-6,TGTGCCACCGGACAGGGAATGGGTAATTCACCCCTCCACTTT,CATGQGMGNSPLHF
NA,TRBV9,medium-sized,TRBJ1-2,TGTGCCAGCAGCGTAACGGGGATGGCTAACTATGGCTACACCTTC,CASSVTGMANYGYTF
TRBD1,TRBV29-1,few,TRBJ2-5,TGCAGCGTTGAGTGGGCAGGGGGCAGGGAGACCCAGTACTTC,CSVEWAGGRETQYF
NA,TRBV7-2,NA,TRBJ1-1,TGTGCCAGCAGCTCCGACCCCAACACTGAAGCTTTCTTT,CASSSDPNTEAFF
TRBD1,TRBV19,NA,TRBJ1-2,TGTGCCAGTAATGTAGGGGGCCCTCGGGGCTACACCTTC,CASNVGGPRGYTF
TRBD1,TRBV24-1,NA,TRBJ2-3,TGTGCCACCAGTGATCGGCCCGGGACAGCCACAGATACGCAGTATTTT,CATSDRPGTATDTQYF
TRBD1,TRBV9,NA,TRBJ2-7,TGTGCCAGCAGCCAGAGCCCGGGACAGGGGTACGAGCAGTACTTC,CASSQSPGQGYEQYF
TRBD1,TRBV24-1,NA,TRBJ2-3,TGTGCCACCAGTAAAGGGACAGGGGGGACAGATACGCAGTATTTT,CATSKGTGGTDTQYF
NA,TRBV7-1,NA,TRBJ1-5,TGTGCCAGCAGCTCCGCGAGGAGACGTACATATGGGGGGTTTTACGCGGGACAACCCCAGCATTTT,CASSSARRRTYGGFYAGQPQHF
NA,TRBV2,once,TRBJ2-2,TGTGCCAGCAGTGAAACGAGACAGCGATTACTGTTTTTT,CASSETRQRLLFF
TRBD1,TRBV27,many,TRBJ2-7,TGTGCCAGCAGTCAAGGACAGGGGCGCTGGTACGAGCAGTACTTC,CASSQGQGRWYEQYF
NA,TRBV2,many,TRBJ2-2,TGTGCCAGCAGTGAAGATCTCGTTTCGGGCACCGGGGAGCTGTTTTTT,CASSEDLVSGTGELFF
TRBD2,TRBV2,NA,TRBJ2-7,TGTGCCAGCAGAACTAGCGGGAGTTACGAGCAGTACTTC,CASRTSGSYEQYF
NA,TRBV2,few,TRBJ2-5,TGTGCCAGCGGGGGGACCCAAGAGACCCAGTACTTC,CASGGTQETQYF
TRBD2,TRBV10-1,NA,TRBJ2-2,TGCGCCAGCACCTCACCCCCTAGCGGGATTTCTACCGGGGAGCTGTTTTTT,CASTSPPSGISTGELFF
NA,TRBV2,NA,TRBJ1-4,TGTGCCAGCAGTGATCAGGCGCATCTAAAACTGTTTTTT,CASSDQAHLKLFF
NA,TRBV2,NA,TRBJ1-4,TGTGCCAGCGTCGTCTCAACTAATGAAAAACTGTTTTTT,CASVVSTNEKLFF